This paragraph covers one T cell receptor beta chain sequence. Its target is unknown. The record originates from a study of T cells expressing NK-cell markers. About the research overall: Beta-chain profiling covered CD3+CD56+NKG2C+, CD3+CD56+NKG2C- and CD3+CD56-NKG2C+ sorted subsets. Study-wide results and caveats: For a few donors, these clonotypes were likewise the leading ones in the CD3+CD56-NKG2C+ fraction. Top CD8+ clonotypes included the dominant CD3+CD56+NKG2C+ clonotypes in roughly 6 donors.

5'RACE template switching built TCR beta cDNA with unique molecular identifiers. TCRdb re-called the 5' RACE reads and shows each CDR3 protein once, DNA omitted. The table lists more than 400,000 distinct CDR3 sequences. The origin of this receptor is a woman between 18 and 70 years old in good health. Sequencing was performed on blood T cells: a sorted CD56 or NKG2C T cell subset, CD4+ or CD8+ T cells, or bulk PBMC T cells (not recorded which).

The CDR3: CASSQDANYEQYF. The chain is built from TRBV4-3 and TRBJ2-7. The CDR3 loop spans 13 amino acids. Germline V lookup: CDR1 LGHNA, CDR2 YSLEER.